One and the same sample provided the 3 T cell receptor beta chains below, sequenced in a study of blood T cell repertoires in COVID-19. Here immunoSEQ multiplex PCR was the method, and the copy in TCRdb shows in-frame clones only, minus some. The table includes more than 35,000 clones, nearly 70% detected once. Sequencing was done on a sample of peripheral blood. Receptors were obtained from a man at least 80 years old with acute or convalescent COVID-19.

The genes are TRBV6-5 and TRBJ1-5, with a possible D match to TRBD1 (6 bases). The CDR3 length is 15 residues. V was shortened by 6 bases and J by 0 bases, with 12 bases between the two germline ends. In germline, CDR1 is MNHEY, CDR2 SVGAGI. The CDR3 nucleotides are TGTGCCAGCAGACATGGACAGCCTAGCAATCAGCCCCAGCATTTT. This translates into CASRHGQPSNQPQHF.

As regards this clone: At one of its ends the junction is not consistent with the germline gene, which may arise from a read error. The chain is built from TRBV7-7 and TRBJ2-3; D possibly corresponds to TRBD1 (5 bases). CDR1 is SSHAT and CDR2 is FNYEAQ in the germline V gene (reference sequence). This CDR3 has 13 amino acids. CDR3 bases: TGTGCTAGCAGCCTGGGGCTTACAGATACGCAGTATTTT. Translating gives CASSLGLTDTQYF.

The chain carries TRBV19 and TRBJ1-1; 8 bases match TRBD1. In germline, CDR1 is LNHDA, CDR2 SQIVND (reference sequence). CDR3 size: 15 residues. With 1 base clipped from V and 1 base from J, the junction kept 2 bases outside the gene matches. In DNA form, the CDR3 reads TGTGCCAGTAGTATAGGGCAGGGGGCGAACACTGAAGCTTTCTTT. Its translation is CASSIGQGANTEAFF.